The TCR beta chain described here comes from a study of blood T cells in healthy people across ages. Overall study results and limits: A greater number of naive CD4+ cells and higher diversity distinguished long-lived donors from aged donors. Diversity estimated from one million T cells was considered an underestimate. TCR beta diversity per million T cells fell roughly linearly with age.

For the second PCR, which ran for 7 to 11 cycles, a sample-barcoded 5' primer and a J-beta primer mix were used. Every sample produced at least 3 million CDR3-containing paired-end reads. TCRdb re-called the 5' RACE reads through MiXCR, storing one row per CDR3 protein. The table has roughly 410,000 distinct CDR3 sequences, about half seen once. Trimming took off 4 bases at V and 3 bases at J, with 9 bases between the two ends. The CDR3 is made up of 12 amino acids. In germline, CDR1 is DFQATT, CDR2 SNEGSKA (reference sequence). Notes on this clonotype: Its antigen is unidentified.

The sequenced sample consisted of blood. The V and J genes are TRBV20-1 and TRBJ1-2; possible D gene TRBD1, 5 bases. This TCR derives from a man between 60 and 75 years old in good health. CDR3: CSAKDTYYGYTF. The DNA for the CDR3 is TGCAGTGCTAAGGACACCTACTATGGCTACACCTTC.